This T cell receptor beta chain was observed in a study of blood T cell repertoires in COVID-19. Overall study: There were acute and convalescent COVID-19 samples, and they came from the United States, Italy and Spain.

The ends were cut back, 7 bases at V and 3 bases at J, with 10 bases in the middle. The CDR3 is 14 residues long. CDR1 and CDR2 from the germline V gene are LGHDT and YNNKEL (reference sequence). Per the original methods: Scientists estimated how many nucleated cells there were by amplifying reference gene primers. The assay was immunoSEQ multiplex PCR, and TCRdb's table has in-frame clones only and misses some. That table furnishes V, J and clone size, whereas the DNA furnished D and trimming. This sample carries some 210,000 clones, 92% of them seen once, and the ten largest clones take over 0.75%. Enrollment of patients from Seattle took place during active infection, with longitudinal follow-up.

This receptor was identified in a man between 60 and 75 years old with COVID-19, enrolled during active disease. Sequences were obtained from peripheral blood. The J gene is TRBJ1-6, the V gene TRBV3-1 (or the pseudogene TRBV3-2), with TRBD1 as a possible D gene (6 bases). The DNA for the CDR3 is TGTGCCAGCACCCCAGGGGACTATAATTCACCCCTCCACTTT. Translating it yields CASTPGDYNSPLHF.